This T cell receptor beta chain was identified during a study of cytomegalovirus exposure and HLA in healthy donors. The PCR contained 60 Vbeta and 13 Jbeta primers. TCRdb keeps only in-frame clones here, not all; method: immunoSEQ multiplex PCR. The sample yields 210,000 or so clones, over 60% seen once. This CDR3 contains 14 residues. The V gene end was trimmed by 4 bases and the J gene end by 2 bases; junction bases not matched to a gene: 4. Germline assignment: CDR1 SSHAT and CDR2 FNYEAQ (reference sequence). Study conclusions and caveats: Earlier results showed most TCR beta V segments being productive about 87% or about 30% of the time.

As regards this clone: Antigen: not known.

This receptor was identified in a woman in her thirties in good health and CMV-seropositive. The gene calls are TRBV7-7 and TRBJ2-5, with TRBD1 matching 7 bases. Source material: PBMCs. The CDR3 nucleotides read TGTGCCAGCAGCTCGGGGACAGCACAAGAGACCCAGTACTTC. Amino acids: CASSSGTAQETQYF.